The present T cell receptor (beta chain) was sequenced within a study of T cell responses to AZD1222 COVID-19 vaccine. This clone has ten or more counts. TCRdb's copy holds only in-frame clones and misses some; the assay was immunoSEQ multiplex PCR. The sample contains roughly 100,000 clones, around 76% of which appear only once. The CDR3 contains 15 residues. The germline gives CDR1 LNHNV, CDR2 YYDKDF (reference sequence). V lost 5 bases to trimming and J lost 2 bases, with 15 bases between them. V is TRBV15 and J is TRBJ2-5; D uncertain. The receptor's source is an adult in good health. The source material was peripheral blood, sampled on day 0 of AZD1222 vaccination. The CDR3 DNA follows: TGTGCCACCAGCCTAGGCTGGGAATTACAAGAGACCCAGTACTTC. Protein: CATSLGWELQETQYF.